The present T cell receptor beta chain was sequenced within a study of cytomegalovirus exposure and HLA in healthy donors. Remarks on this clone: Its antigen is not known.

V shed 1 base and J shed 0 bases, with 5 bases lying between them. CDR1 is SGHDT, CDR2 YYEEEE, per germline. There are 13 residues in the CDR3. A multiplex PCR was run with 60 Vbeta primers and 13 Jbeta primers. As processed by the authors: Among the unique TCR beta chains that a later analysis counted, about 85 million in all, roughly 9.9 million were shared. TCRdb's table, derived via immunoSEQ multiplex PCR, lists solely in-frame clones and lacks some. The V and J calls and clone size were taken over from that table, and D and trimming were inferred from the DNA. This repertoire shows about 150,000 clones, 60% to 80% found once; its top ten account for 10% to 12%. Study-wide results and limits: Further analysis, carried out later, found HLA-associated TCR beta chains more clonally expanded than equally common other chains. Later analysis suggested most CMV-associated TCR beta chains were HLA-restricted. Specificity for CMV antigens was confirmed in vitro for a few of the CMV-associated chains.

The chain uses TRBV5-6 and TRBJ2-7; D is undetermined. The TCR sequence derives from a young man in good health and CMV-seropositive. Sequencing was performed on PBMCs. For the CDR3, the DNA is TGTGCCAGCAGCTTGCCTTCCTCCTACGAGCAGTACTTC. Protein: CASSLPSSYEQYF.